Reported below is one T cell receptor (beta chain). Its antigen is currently unknown. The starting template was genomic DNA from bulk tumor, roughly 610 ng per sample. Multiple biopsies spaced far apart were taken from each primary tumor during surgery. Newly diagnosed with untreated non-small cell lung cancer, the patients underwent curative surgery. The data were taken from a study of immune heterogeneity within non-small cell lung tumors. The study's findings and limits: A moderate but significant correlation was observed between local T-cell clonality and local tumor mutational burden (R 0.3 to 0.4). High-frequency T-cell receptor beta clonotypes differed largely between individual patients.

With 3 bases clipped from V and 5 bases from J, the junction kept 6 bases outside the gene matches. This CDR3 has 13 amino acids. Germline V gene sequence: CDR1 SQVTM, CDR2 ANQGSEA. Amplification of the TCR beta CDR3 was achieved through multiplex PCR with 32 V and 13 J primers. TCRdb independently ran MiXCR on the multiplex PCR reads; one entry per CDR3 protein. The sample has over 3,500 distinct CDR3 sequences; about 22% are singletons. The clonotype comes from a man in his 70s with non-small cell lung cancer. The sequencing sample was made of lung tumor tissue. This rearrangement joins TRBV29-1 to TRBJ1-1, with TRBD1 matching 7 bases. CDR3 DNA: TGCAGCGTTGACCAAGGGGGCCGGACTGAAGCTTTCTTT. Translating it yields CSVDQGGRTEAFF.